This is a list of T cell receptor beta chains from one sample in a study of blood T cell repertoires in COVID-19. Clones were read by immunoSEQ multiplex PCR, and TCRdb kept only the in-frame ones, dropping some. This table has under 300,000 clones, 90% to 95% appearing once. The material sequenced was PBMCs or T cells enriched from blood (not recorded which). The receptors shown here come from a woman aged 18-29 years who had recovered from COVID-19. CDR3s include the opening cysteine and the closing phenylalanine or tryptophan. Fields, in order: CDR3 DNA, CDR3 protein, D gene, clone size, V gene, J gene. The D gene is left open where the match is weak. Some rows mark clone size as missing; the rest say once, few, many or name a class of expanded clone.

TGTGCCAGCAGACCGCGGACAGGTCTGAACACTGAAGCTTTCTTT	CASRPRTGLNTEAFF	TRBD1	NA	TRBV6-5	TRBJ1-1
TGTGCCAGCAGCCTGTCTTCGGGGGGCTACACCTTC	CASSLSSGGYTF	NA	NA	TRBV3-1/TRBV3-2	TRBJ1-2
TGTGCCAGCAGACCGGGAGGTAACTATGGCTACACCTTC	CASRPGGNYGYTF	NA	NA	TRBV27	TRBJ1-2
TGCACCAGCAGCCAAGTCTTGGTGCGTAGCTCCTATAATTCACCCCTCCACTTT	CTSSQVLVRSSYNSPLHF	NA	NA	TRBV1	TRBJ1-6
TGTGCCAGCAGTTTAGGACAGGGAAAGTACGAGCAGTACTTC	CASSLGQGKYEQYF	TRBD1	NA	TRBV27	TRBJ2-7
TGTGCCAGCAGCACAGCGGGAGCCCACAATGAGCAGTTCTTC	CASSTAGAHNEQFF	TRBD2	once	TRBV3-1/TRBV3-2	TRBJ2-1
TGTGCCAGCAGCACCAGTAACGCGGGGGATCAAGAGACCCAGTACTTC	CASSTSNAGDQETQYF	TRBD2	NA	TRBV11-2	TRBJ2-5
TGTGCCAGCAGCTCCCGACAGGACATGAACACTGAAGCTTTCTTT	CASSSRQDMNTEAFF	NA	NA	TRBV11-3	TRBJ1-1
TGTGCCAGCACTCGCGCGGGACCGAAAGCCAAAAACATTCAGTACTTC	CASTRAGPKAKNIQYF	NA	once	TRBV5-6	TRBJ2-4
TGTGCCACGACGGGGGGGATGGACACTGAAGCTTTCTTT	CATTGGMDTEAFF	NA	NA	TRBV10-3	TRBJ1-1
TGTGCCAGCAGCCAGGGACTAGCGGGAGTAGAAGGGCAGTTCTTC	CASSQGLAGVEGQFF	TRBD2	NA	TRBV4-2	TRBJ2-1
TGTGCCAGCAGCCTCGAGCGGATCGGGTACAATGAGCAGTTCTTC	CASSLERIGYNEQFF	NA	NA	TRBV7-9	TRBJ2-1
TGTGCCAGCAGTAGGGGGGGACTAGCGAGACGCACAGATACGCAGTATTTT	CASSRGGLARRTDTQYF	TRBD2	NA	TRBV6-2/TRBV6-3	TRBJ2-3
TGTGCCAGCAAGAGAGGGACAGGAGTCGAAAAACTGTTTTTT	CASKRGTGVEKLFF	TRBD1	NA	TRBV2	TRBJ1-4
TGCAGCAACCGGGACAGGACAAATCAGCCCCAGCATTTT	CSNRDRTNQPQHF	TRBD1	NA	TRBV29-1	TRBJ1-5
TGTGCCAGCAGTTACGGGACAAATCAGCCCCAGCATTTT	CASSYGTNQPQHF	NA	NA	TRBV6-2/TRBV6-3	TRBJ1-5
TGTGCCAGCAGCCCTACCGGGACAGGGGTCTACAATGAGCAGTTCTTC	CASSPTGTGVYNEQFF	TRBD1	NA	TRBV11-3	TRBJ2-1
TGTGCCAGCAGTTTATACAGGATGCAGGGCACCTTC	CASSLYRMQGTF	NA	NA	TRBV28	TRBJ1-2
TGTGCCAGCAGCTTCCAGGGGCGGACTGAAGCTTTCTTT	CASSFQGRTEAFF	NA	NA	TRBV5-6	TRBJ1-1
TGTGCCAGTAGTGCCTCGACAGGGTATGACGAGCAGTACTTC	CASSASTGYDEQYF	TRBD1	NA	TRBV19	TRBJ2-7
TGTGCCAGCAGCTCCCCGGGAAAAACCGAAGAGACCCAGTACTTC	CASSSPGKTEETQYF	NA	NA	TRBV7-9	TRBJ2-5
TGTGCCACCGTAAATCGGGCTAACTATGGCTACACCTTC	CATVNRANYGYTF	NA	NA	TRBV28	TRBJ1-2